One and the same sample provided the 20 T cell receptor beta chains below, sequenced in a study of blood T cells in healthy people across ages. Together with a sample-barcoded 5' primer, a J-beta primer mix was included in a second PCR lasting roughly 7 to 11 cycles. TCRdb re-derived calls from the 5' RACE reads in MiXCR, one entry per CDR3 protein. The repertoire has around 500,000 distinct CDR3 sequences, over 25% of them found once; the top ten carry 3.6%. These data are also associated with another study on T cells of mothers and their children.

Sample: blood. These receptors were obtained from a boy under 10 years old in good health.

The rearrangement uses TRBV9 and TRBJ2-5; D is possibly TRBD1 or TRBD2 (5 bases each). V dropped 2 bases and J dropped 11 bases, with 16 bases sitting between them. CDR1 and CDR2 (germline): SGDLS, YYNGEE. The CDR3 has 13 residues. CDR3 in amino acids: CASSVIGVGEQYF. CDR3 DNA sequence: TGTGCCAGCAGCGTTATAGGGGTCGGGGAGCAGTACTTC.

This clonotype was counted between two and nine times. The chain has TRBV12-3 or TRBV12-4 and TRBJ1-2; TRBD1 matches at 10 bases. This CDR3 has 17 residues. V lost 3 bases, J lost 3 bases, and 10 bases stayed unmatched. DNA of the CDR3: TGTGCCAGCAGTTTGTGGGGTATGACAGGGGGCGACTATGGCTACACCTTC. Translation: CASSLWGMTGGDYGYTF.

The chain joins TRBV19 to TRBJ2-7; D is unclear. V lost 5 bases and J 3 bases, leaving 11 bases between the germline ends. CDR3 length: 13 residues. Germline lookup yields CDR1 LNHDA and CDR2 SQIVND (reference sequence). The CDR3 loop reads CASSQTVYYEQYF. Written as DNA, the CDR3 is TGTGCCAGTAGTCAAACAGTGTACTACGAGCAGTACTTC.

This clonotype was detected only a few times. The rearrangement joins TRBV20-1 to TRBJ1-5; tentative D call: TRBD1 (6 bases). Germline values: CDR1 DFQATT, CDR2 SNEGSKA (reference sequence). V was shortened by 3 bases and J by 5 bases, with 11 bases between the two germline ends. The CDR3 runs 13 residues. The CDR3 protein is CSASDRYHQPQHF. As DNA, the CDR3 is TGCAGTGCTAGCGACAGGTATCATCAGCCCCAGCATTTT.

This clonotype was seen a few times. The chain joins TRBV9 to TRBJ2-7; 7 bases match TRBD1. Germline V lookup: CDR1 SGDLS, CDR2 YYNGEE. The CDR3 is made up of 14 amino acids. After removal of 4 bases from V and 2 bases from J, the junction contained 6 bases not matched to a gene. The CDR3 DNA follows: TGTGCCAGCAGCCCCGGACAGGAGACCTACGAGCAGTACTTC. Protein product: CASSPGQETYEQYF.

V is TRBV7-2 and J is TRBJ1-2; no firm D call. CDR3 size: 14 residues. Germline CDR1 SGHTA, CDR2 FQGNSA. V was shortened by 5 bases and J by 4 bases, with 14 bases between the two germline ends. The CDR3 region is CASSQTKGSYGYTF. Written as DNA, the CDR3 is TGTGCCAGCAGCCAGACCAAGGGATCCTATGGCTACACCTTC.

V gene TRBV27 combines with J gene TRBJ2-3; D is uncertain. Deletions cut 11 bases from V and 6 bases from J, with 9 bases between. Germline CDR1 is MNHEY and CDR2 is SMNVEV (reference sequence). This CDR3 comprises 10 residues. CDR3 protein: CALSPDTQYF. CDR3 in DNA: TGTGCCCTTTCGCCCGATACGCAGTATTTT.

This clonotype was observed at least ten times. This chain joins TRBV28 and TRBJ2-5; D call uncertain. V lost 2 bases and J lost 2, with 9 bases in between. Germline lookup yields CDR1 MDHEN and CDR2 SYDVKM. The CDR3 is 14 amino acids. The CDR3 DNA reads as TGTGCCAGCAGTTTACAAGGGTATCAAGAGACCCAGTACTTC. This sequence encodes CASSLQGYQETQYF.

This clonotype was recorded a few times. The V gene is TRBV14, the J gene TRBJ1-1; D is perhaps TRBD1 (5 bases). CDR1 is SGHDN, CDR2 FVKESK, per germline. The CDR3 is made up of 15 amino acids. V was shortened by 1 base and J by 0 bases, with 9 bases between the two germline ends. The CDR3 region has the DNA TGTGCCAGCAGCCAAGGGGGACGGATGAACACTGAAGCTTTCTTT. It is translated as CASSQGGRMNTEAFF.

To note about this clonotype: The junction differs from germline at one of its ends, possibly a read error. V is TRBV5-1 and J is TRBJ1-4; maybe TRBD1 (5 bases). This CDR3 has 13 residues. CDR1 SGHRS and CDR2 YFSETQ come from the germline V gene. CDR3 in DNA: TGCGCCAGCAGCTTGAGGTGGGGGGAAAACCTGTTTTTT. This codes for CASSLRWGENLFF.

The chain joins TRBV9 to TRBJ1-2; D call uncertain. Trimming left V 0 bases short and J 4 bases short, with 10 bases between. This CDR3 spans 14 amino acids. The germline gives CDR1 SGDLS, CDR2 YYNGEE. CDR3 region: CASSVDPGLYGYTF. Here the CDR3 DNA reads TGTGCCAGCAGCGTAGATCCAGGACTCTATGGCTACACCTTC.

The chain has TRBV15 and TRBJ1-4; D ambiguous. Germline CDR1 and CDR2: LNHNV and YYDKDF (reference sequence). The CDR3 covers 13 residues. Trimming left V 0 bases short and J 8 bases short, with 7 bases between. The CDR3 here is CATSRDPVEKLFF. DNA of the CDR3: TGTGCCACCAGCAGAGATCCGGTCGAAAAACTGTTTTTT.

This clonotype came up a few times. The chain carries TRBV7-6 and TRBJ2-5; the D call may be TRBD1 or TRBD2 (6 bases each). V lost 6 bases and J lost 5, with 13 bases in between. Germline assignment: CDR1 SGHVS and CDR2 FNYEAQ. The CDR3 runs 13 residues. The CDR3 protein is CASSSGAGETQYF. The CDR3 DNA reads TGTGCCAGCAGTTCAGGGGCGGGGGAGACCCAGTACTTC.

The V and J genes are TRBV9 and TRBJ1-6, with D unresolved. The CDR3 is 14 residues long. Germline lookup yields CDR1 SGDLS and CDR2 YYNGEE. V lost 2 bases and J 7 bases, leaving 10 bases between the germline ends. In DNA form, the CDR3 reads TGTGCCAGCAGCGTGGGTCAGGAGAATTCACCCCTCCACTTT. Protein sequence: CASSVGQENSPLHF.

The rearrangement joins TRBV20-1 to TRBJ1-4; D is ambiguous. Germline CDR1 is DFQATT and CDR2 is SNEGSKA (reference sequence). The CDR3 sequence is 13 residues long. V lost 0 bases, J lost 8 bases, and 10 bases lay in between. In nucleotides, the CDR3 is TGCAGTGCTAGAGACCCGAATTCCGAAAAACTGTTTTTT. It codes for CSARDPNSEKLFF.

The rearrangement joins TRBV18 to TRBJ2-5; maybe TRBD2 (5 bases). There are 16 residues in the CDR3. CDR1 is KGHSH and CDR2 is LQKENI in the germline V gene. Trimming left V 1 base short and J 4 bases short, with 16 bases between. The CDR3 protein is CASSPRTGGIRETQYF. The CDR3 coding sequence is TGTGCCAGCTCACCACGGACTGGAGGTATCCGAGAGACCCAGTACTTC. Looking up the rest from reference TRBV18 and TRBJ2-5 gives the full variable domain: NAGVMQNPRHLVRRRGQEARLRCSPMKGHSHVYWYRQLPEEGLKFMVYLQKENIIDESGMPKERFSAEFPKEGPSILRIQQVVRGDSAAYFCASSPRTGGIRETQYFGPGTRLLVL.

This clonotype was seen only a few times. The CDR3 spells CASSTGPTYGYTF. CDR3 in DNA: TGCGCCAGCAGCACGGGCCCTACCTATGGCTACACCTTC. The chain carries TRBV5-1 and TRBJ1-2; D unresolved. Trimming removed 4 bases at V and 4 bases at J, with 11 bases between. CDR1 is SGHRS and CDR2 is YFSETQ in the germline V gene. This CDR3 contains 13 residues.

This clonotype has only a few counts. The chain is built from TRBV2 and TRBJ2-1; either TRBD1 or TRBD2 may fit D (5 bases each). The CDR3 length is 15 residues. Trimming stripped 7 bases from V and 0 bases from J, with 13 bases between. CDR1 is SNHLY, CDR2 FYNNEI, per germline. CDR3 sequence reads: CASKGESVSYNEQFF. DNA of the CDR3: TGTGCCAGCAAAGGGGAGTCGGTCTCCTACAATGAGCAGTTCTTC.

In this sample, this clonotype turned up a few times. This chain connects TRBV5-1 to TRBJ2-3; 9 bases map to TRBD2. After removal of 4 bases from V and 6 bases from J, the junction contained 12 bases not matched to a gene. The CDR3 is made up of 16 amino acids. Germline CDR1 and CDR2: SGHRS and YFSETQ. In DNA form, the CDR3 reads TGCGCCAGCAGCCTCGTAGTTAGCGGGGGCTTGGATACGCAGTATTTT. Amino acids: CASSLVVSGGLDTQYF.

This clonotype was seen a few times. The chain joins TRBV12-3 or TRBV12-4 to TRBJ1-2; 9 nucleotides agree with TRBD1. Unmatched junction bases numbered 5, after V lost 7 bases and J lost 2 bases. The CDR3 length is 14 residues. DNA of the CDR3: TGTGCCAGCACCCCCGGGACAGGGAACTATGGCTACACCTTC. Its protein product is CASTPGTGNYGYTF.